Presented here are 15 T cell receptor beta chains from one specimen sequenced in a study of blood T cells in healthy people across ages. Sample-barcoded 5' priming and a J-beta primer mix drove a second PCR of about 6 to 11 cycles. From the 5' RACE reads, TCRdb called clonotypes with MiXCR, one entry per CDR3 protein. The table records 600,000 or so distinct CDR3 sequences, around 20% of them present only once. The sequenced sample was blood. These receptors originate from a man in his sixties or seventies in good health.

The rearrangement joins TRBV5-1 to TRBJ1-2, with 7 bases identical to TRBD1. The CDR3 is 14 amino acids. Unmatched junction bases numbered 7, after V lost 5 bases and J lost 3 bases. Germline CDR1 SGHRS, CDR2 YFSETQ. CDR3 in amino acids: CASSSTGVDYGYTF. Written as DNA, the CDR3 is TGCGCCAGCAGTTCCACAGGGGTTGACTATGGCTACACCTTC.

J is TRBJ1-1 and V is TRBV5-1; D is perhaps TRBD1 (6 bases). The CDR3 runs to 14 residues. With 2 bases removed from V and 5 bases from J, the gap between germline ends came to 13 bases. Germline-derived CDR1 and CDR2 are SGHRS and YFSETQ. The CDR3, as DNA: TGCGCCAGCAGCTTCACTGAGGGGGGAACTGAAGCTTTCTTT. It encodes CASSFTEGGTEAFF.

For this clonotype: One junction end disagrees with the germline gene, perhaps due to a read error. The gene calls are TRBV5-4 and TRBJ2-5, with TRBD2 matching over 11 bases. The CDR3 totals 16 residues. CDR1 is SGHNT and CDR2 is YYREEE in the germline V gene (reference sequence). The CDR3 DNA follows: TGTGCCAGCAGCCTCGGGGTAGCGGGAGGGTTGAATGAGCAGCTCTTC. Amino acid sequence: CASSLGVAGGLNEQLF.

The chain carries TRBV5-1 and TRBJ2-5; D is unclear. Near its end, the DNA agrees better with TRBJ2-7, so the J call may be wrong. Germline-derived CDR1 and CDR2 are SGHRS and YFSETQ. This CDR3 spans 14 amino acids. The CDR3 coding sequence is TGCGCCAGCAGCCTAGAACGGATCCCATACGAGCAGTACTTC. This gives the protein CASSLERIPYEQYF.

This clonotype was seen at least ten times. The rearrangement links TRBV12-5 to TRBJ2-5; D may be TRBD2 (5 bases). The CDR3 length is 11 residues. The germline V gene has CDR1 LGHNT and CDR2 FRNRAP. V was cut by 7 bases and J by 7 bases, with 10 bases left in between. CDR3 protein: CASALGVTQYF. The CDR3 region has the DNA TGTGCTAGTGCCCTCGGGGTGACCCAGTACTTC.

The chain joins TRBV20-1 to TRBJ2-1; D call uncertain. The V and J ends lost 2 bases and 7 bases respectively, with 6 bases between them. Looked up from germline, CDR1 is DFQATT and CDR2 is SNEGSKA (reference sequence). This CDR3 spans 11 amino acids. CDR3 loop: CSARYGNEQFF. CDR3 sequence (DNA): TGCAGTGCTAGATACGGTAATGAGCAGTTCTTC.

This clonotype came up a few times. One end of the junction does not line up with germline, which may come from a read error. The chain carries TRBV2 and TRBJ2-2; the D gene is possibly TRBD1 (6 bases). The CDR3 is 15 residues long. CDR1 is SNHLY and CDR2 is FYNNEI in the germline V gene. The CDR3 sequence is CPEERGTGNPGELFF. DNA of the CDR3: TGTCCTGAAGAGAGGGGCACAGGGAACCCCGGGGAGCTGTTTTTT.

This clonotype was recorded once. The V and J genes are TRBV7-3 and TRBJ2-7; TRBD2 matches at 8 bases. The J call may be in error: the DNA end matches TRBJ2-1 better. CDR3 length equals 16 residues. Germline loops: CDR1 SGHTA, CDR2 FQGTGA. CDR3 nucleotides: TGTGCCAGCAGCTTAGGAGGCGGGAGGAGGTTAGAGGAGCAGTTCTTC. Protein: CASSLGGGRRLEEQFF.

This clonotype was seen many times. This CDR3 is CASGRARETQYF. CDR3 nucleotide sequence: TGTGCCAGTGGAAGGGCCAGAGAGACCCAGTACTTC. The chain uses TRBV7-8 and TRBJ2-5; no reliable D call. The CDR3 spans 12 residues. V was shortened by 9 bases and J by 4 bases, with 12 bases between the two germline ends. CDR1 and CDR2 from the germline V gene are SGHVS and FQNEAQ.

The table lists this clonotype with a few counts. With a much larger clone just one base away, this may be a read error. This CDR3 is missing its conserved last phenylalanine or tryptophan, likely due to a read error. This chain joins TRBV3-1 and TRBJ2-7; D remains unclear. There are 15 residues in the CDR3. V was shortened by 0 bases and J by 0 bases, with 9 bases between the two germline ends. Germline V gives CDR1 LGHDT, CDR2 YNNKEL (reference sequence). Here the CDR3 reads CASSQDVVPSYEQYL. The CDR3 nucleotides are TGTGCCAGCAGCCAAGACGTGGTCCCCTCCTACGAGCAGTACCTC.

The chain links TRBV6-2 or TRBV6-3 to TRBJ2-5; D is possibly TRBD2 (5 bases). The V end lost 6 bases, the J end lost 7 bases, and 21 bases lay between the germline ends. Germline values: CDR1 MNHEY, CDR2 SVGEGT. This CDR3 spans 15 amino acids. The CDR3 sequence is CASRPRGLLLGTQYF. The DNA of the CDR3 is TGTGCCAGCAGACCTCGCGGGCTACTCTTGGGGACCCAGTACTTC.

There are a few counts of this clonotype. The V call is TRBV11-2, the J call TRBJ2-3; unclear D gene. The germline gives CDR1 SGHAT, CDR2 FQNNGV. This CDR3 is built from 15 residues. Trimming removed 1 base from V and 5 bases from J, with 13 bases in between. The CDR3 DNA reads as TGTGCCAGCAGCTTAGGTGGGGTCAGAAAAGATACGCAGTATTTT. This encodes CASSLGGVRKDTQYF.

This clonotype was seen only a few times. The chain employs TRBV6-6 and TRBJ2-7; D ambiguous. Between the trimmed V and J ends, which lost 1 base and 1 base, there was a span of 8 bases. Germline V lookup: CDR1 MNHNY, CDR2 SVGAGI (reference sequence). The CDR3 extends over 14 amino acids. The CDR3: CASSYLDGSYEQYF. CDR3 bases: TGTGCCAGCAGTTACTTAGACGGTTCCTACGAGCAGTACTTC.

The chain employs TRBV7-9 and TRBJ2-7; 8 nucleotides line up with TRBD1. The CDR3 is made up of 14 amino acids. After removal of 6 bases from V and 5 bases from J, the junction contained 9 bases not matched to a gene. Germline CDR1 and CDR2: SEHNR and FQNEAQ (reference sequence). The CDR3 DNA reads TGTGCCAGCAGGATCGGACAGGGAAATAACGAGCAGTACTTC. Its translation: CASRIGQGNNEQYF.

The chain employs TRBV10-3 and TRBJ2-7; 10 bases match TRBD1. Germline assignment: CDR1 ENHRY and CDR2 SYGVKD. This CDR3 comprises 16 residues. V lost 2 bases to trimming and J lost 2 bases; unmatched junction nucleotides: 6. The CDR3 DNA reads as TGTGCCATCAGTGAGCCCGGACAGGGGGGCACCTACGAGCAGTACTTC. This codes for CAISEPGQGGTYEQYF.